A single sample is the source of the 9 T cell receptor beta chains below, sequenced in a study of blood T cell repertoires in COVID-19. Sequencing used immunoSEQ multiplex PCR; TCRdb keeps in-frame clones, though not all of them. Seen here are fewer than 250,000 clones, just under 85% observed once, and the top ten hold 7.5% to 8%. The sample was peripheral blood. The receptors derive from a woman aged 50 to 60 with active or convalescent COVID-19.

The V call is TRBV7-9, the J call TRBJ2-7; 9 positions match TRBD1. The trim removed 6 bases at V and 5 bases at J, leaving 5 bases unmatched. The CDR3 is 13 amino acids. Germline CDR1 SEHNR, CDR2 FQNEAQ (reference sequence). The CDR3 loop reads CASRPGQGNEQYF. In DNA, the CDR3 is TGTGCCAGCAGGCCGGGACAGGGAAACGAGCAGTACTTC. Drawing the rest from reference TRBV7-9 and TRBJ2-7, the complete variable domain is DTGVSQNPRHKITKRGQNVTFRCDPISEHNRLYWYRQTLGQGPEFLTYFQNEAQLEKSRLLSDRFSAERPKGSFSTLEIQRTEQGDSAMYLCASRPGQGNEQYFGPGTRLTVT.

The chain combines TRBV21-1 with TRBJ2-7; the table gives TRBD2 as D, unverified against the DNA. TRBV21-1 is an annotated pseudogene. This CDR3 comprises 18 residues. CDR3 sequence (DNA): TGTGCCAGCAGCACGCTCCCACGACTAGCGGGAGCAACCTACGAGCAGTACTTC. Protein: CASSTLPRLAGATYEQYF.

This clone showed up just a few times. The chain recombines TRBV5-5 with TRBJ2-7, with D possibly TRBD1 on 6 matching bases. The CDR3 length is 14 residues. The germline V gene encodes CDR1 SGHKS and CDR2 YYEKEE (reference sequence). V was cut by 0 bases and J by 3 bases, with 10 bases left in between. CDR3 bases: TGTGCCAGCAGCTTGGTCACAGGGTTCTACGAGCAGTACGTC. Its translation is CASSLVTGFYEQYV.

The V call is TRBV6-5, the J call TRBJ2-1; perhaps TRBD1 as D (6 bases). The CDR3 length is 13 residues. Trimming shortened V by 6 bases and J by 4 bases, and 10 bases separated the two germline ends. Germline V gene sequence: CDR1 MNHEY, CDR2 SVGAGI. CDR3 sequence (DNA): TGTGCCAGCAGCCTCACAGGGTACAATGAGCAGTTCTTC. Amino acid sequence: CASSLTGYNEQFF.

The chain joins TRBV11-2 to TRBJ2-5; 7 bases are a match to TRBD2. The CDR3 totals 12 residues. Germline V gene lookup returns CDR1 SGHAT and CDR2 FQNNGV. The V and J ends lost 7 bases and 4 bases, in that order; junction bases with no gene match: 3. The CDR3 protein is CASTASGETQYF. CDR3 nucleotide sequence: TGTGCCAGCACCGCTAGCGGAGAGACCCAGTACTTC.

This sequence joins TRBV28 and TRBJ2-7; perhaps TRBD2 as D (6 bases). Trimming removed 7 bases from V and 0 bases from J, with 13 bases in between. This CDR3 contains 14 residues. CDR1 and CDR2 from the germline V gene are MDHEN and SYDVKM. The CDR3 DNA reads TGTGCCAGCACCCTGGGGGGTTTCTCCTACGAGCAGTACTTC. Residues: CASTLGGFSYEQYF.

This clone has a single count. CDR3 sequence: CSASSTATEAFF. CDR3 coding DNA: TGCAGTGCTAGTAGTACAGCCACTGAAGCTTTCTTT. The chain combines TRBV20-1 with TRBJ1-1; the D is unclear. The length of the CDR3 is 12 residues. V shed 3 bases and J shed 4 bases, with 9 bases lying between them. Germline CDR1 DFQATT, CDR2 SNEGSKA (reference sequence).

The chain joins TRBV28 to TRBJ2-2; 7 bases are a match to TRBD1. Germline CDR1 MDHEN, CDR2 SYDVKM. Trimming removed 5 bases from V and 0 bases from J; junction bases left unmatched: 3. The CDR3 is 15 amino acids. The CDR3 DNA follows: TGTGCCAGCAGTCCGACAGGGCCGAACACCGGGGAGCTGTTTTTT. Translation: CASSPTGPNTGELFF.

In DNA form, the CDR3 reads TGTGCCAGCGCCCAGGGTCAAGGGAACACTGAAGCTTTCTTT. Protein sequence: CASAQGQGNTEAFF. The chain carries TRBV7-3 and TRBJ1-1, with a weak D call TRBD1 (5 bases). The CDR3 covers 14 residues. Germline V gene data show CDR1 as SGHTA and CDR2 as FQGTGA. The germline V and J ends were trimmed by 8 bases and 1 base, with 14 bases remaining between them. Full variable domain (remainder filled in from reference TRBV7-3 and TRBJ1-1): GAGVSQTPSNKVTEKGKYVELRCDPISGHTALYWYRQSLGQGPEFLIYFQGTGAADDSGLPNDRFFAVRPEGSVSTLKIQRTERGDSAVYLCASAQGQGNTEAFFGQGTRLTVV.